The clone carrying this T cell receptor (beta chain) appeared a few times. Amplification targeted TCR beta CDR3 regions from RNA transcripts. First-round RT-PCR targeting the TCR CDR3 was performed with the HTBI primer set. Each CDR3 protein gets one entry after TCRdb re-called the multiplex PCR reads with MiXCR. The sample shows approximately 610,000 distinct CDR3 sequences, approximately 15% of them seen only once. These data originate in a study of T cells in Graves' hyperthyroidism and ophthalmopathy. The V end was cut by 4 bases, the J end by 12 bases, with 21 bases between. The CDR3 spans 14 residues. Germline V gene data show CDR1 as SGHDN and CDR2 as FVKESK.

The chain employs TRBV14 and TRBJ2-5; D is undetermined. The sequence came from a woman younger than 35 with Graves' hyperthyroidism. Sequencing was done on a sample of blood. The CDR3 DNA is TGTGCCAGCAGCCCCCTCGACTCTACGTCGCTGAAGTACTTC. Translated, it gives CASSPLDSTSLKYF.